The sequence of this T cell receptor beta chain was determined in a study of shared clonotypes between healthy human individuals. Whole-study context: CD4 naive cells filled three plates per donor, CD4 memory three, CD8 naive two and CD8 memory one.

The length of the CDR3 is 11 residues. Deletions cut 8 bases from V and 2 bases from J, with 6 bases between. CDR1 KGHSH and CDR2 LQKENI come from the germline V gene. Sequenced by immunoSEQ multiplex PCR; TCRdb stores in-frame clones only, minus some. In the table there are 1 million to 1.2 million clones, roughly 80% of which are singletons. In regard to this clone: Its matching antigen is unknown.

The study's findings and limits: Naive CD4 clonotypes were shared across a few donors at about 5.2%.

The J gene is TRBJ2-5, the V gene TRBV18; D remains unclear. The sample consisted of memory CD4+ T cells from PBMCs. Subset meaning: CD45RA-negative fraction. The TCR originated in a man younger than 35 in good health. Some clones in this sample may be carry-over from other donors' samples. CDR3 nucleotides: TGTGCCAGCAGAACGCAAGAGACCCAGTACTTC. Its translation is CASRTQETQYF.